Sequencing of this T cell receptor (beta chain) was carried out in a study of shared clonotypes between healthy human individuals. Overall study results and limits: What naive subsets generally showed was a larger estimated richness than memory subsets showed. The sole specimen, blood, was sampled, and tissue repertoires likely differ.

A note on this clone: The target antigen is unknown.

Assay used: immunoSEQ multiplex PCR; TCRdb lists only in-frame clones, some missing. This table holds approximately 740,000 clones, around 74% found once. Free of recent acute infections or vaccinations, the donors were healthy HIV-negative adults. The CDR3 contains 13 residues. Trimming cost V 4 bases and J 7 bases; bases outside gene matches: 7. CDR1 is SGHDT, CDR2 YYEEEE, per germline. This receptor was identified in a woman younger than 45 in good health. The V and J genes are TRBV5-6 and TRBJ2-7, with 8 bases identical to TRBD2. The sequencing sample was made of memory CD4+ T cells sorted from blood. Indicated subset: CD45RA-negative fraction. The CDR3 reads CASSPRREGEQYF. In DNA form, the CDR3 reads TGTGCCAGCAGCCCCCGCCGGGAGGGGGAGCAGTACTTC.